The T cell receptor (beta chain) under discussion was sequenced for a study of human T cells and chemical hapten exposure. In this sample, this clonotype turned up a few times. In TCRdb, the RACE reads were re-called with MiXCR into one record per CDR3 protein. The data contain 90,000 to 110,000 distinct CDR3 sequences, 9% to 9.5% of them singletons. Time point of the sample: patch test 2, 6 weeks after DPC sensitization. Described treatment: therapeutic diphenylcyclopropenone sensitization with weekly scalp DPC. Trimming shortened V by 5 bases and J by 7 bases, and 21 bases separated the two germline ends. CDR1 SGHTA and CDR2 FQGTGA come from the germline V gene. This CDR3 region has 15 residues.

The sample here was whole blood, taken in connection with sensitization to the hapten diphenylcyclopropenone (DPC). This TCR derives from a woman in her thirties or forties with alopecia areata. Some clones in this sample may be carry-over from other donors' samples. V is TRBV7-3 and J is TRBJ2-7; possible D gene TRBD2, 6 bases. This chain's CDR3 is CASSTSGEAGLEQYF. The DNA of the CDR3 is TGTGCCAGCAGCACCTCGGGGGAGGCGGGTCTTGAGCAGTACTTC.